One TCR beta chain is described in this entry. In the original workflow: Reference gene primer amplification yielded estimated nucleated cell counts. Generated by immunoSEQ multiplex PCR, the TCRdb table keeps only in-frame clones and is missing some. V and J calls and clone size are as listed in that table; D and trimming were resolved from the DNA. Of roughly 260,000 clones listed, roughly three quarters are singletons. These data belong to a study of blood T cell repertoires in COVID-19. As for the study in general: Italy, Spain and the United States were the sources of the convalescent and acute COVID-19 samples.

Looked up from germline, CDR1 is SGHRS and CDR2 is YFSETQ. The CDR3 has 14 residues. The ends were cut back, 1 base at V and 4 bases at J, with 11 bases in the middle. The chain employs TRBV5-1 and TRBJ1-1; D may be TRBD1 (5 bases). Source material: peripheral blood. The source of this sequence is a woman aged 40 to 55 with active or convalescent COVID-19. CDR3: CASSLFGGATEAFF. CDR3 coding DNA: TGCGCCAGCAGCTTGTTCGGGGGAGCCACTGAAGCTTTCTTT.